This T cell receptor (beta chain) was identified in a study of cytomegalovirus exposure and HLA in healthy donors. The V and J ends lost 4 bases and 5 bases respectively, with 14 bases between them. The CDR3 contains 14 residues. Looked up from germline, CDR1 is MNHEY and CDR2 is SVGAGI. This clone showed up just once. The study ran its PCR with 60 Vbeta and 13 Jbeta primers. Generated by immunoSEQ multiplex PCR, the TCRdb table keeps only in-frame clones and is missing some. The repertoire includes about 150,000 clones, around 80% of them detected once, and around 3.6% sits in the top ten. This chain links TRBV6-5 with TRBJ1-2, with TRBD1 as a possible D gene (6 bases). The receptor's source is a woman aged 40-49 years in good health and CMV-seronegative. The source material was PBMCs. The DNA of the CDR3 is TGTGCCAGCAGTTCCCCCGGACAGTTTTATGGCTACACCTTC. Protein sequence: CASSSPGQFYGYTF.